This entry is about one T cell receptor (beta chain). The antigen is not known. These data belong to a study of T cell responses to AZD1222 COVID-19 vaccine. Study details: Pooled samples include second doses given at about 4 or 12 weeks. Study-wide results and caveats: In a largely white British group with more females than males, clonal diversity was possibly underestimated.

V shed 4 bases and J shed 3 bases, with 24 bases lying between them. Per germline, CDR1 LGHNA and CDR2 YNFKEQ. This CDR3 is built from 18 residues. Profiling relied on immunoSEQ multiplex PCR, and the TCRdb table lists in-frame clones only, not all of them. The repertoire holds roughly 62,000 clones, about 74% seen once, with over 12% in the top ten. This chain uses TRBV4-2 with TRBJ1-2; D possibly corresponds to TRBD1 (6 bases). This sequence originates from an adult in good health. Sequencing used peripheral blood, obtained on day 0 of AZD1222 vaccination. Written as DNA, the CDR3 is TGTGCCAGCAGCCCCCTAGTCGTTCAGGGGCGCGGTGACTATGGCTACACCTTC. This gives the protein CASSPLVVQGRGDYGYTF.